This T cell receptor beta chain was identified in a study of T cell changes during pregnancy in multiple sclerosis. Only in-frame clones appear in the TCRdb table, and some are missing; sequencing was by immunoSEQ multiplex PCR. This sample yields more than 90,000 clones, of which 92% are seen a single time; less than 2% belongs to the top ten. This CDR3 is 15 amino acids long. The V end lost 0 bases, the J end lost 1 base, and 9 bases lay between the germline ends. Germline V gene lookup returns CDR1 LGHNA and CDR2 YNFKEQ. This chain uses TRBV4-2 with TRBJ1-1; D gene ambiguous. The material was peripheral blood, obtained in the third trimester of pregnancy. This TCR was sampled from a female donor with multiple sclerosis, enrolled in a pregnancy study. The CDR3 region has the DNA TGTGCCAGCAGCCAAGACCCCCCAGAGAACACTGAAGCTTTCTTT. Protein sequence: CASSQDPPENTEAFF.